Detailed here is one T cell receptor beta chain. Which antigen it targets is not known. Within one base of it there is no much larger clone, and no base qualities were kept. The sequencer listed for this sample is Illumina HiSeq 1500. TCRdb reworked the public reads: Q25 trimming with fastp, MiXCR clone assembly, productive beta chains retained. Each CDR3 protein appears once, grouped with its most common genes and DNA. This sample lists about 830,000 distinct CDR3 sequences; about 30% were detected once. The top ten clonotypes cover 12% of the sample. This sample is drawn from a study of T cell repertoires in cytomegalovirus infection (dated by TCRdb to between 2019 and 2020). In terms of the full investigation: Alongside well-studied HLA-B-restricted epitopes, the peptide stimulations were aimed at recently identified HLA-C-restricted CMV epitopes, whose presentation resists viral immunomodulation. Because public TCR beta signatures pointed to carriage of CMV infection together with the matching HLA type, the HLA type of each donor mattered for the analysis. Overall results and qualifications from the work: In both this cohort and an independent roughly 400-donor cohort, the cumulative frequency of public TCR beta family members distinguished carriers of CMV infection plus the relevant HLA type. In the ex vivo response, HLA-C-restricted CMV-specific TCR beta clonotypes were dominant, and in two of eight donors the single most frequent clonotype came from this HLA-C-restricted group.

The treatment or condition label for this specimen denotes: in vitro stimulation with specific CMV peptide epitopes to enrich CMV-specific T cells. CDR1 and CDR2 are read off the germline V gene as MGHRA and YSYEKL. Its CDR3 holds 14 amino acids, cysteine through phenylalanine. Only CDR3 DNA is held: 42 bases, read in frame from base 1. Trimming takes 2 bases from V and 7 bases from J, and the germline ends sit 15 bases apart. This TCR derives from a human donor in good health (CMV status not recorded). Some clones in this sample may be carry-over from other donors' samples. The starting material was cultured CD8+ T cells from PBMCs, obtained from culture after CMV antigen stimulation. The V gene is TRBV4-1 and the J gene is TRBJ2-7, with a weak D call of TRBD2 (6 bases match). The nucleotide sequence is TGCGCCAGCAGCCAACACCAGGGTGCGGGGGAGCAGTACTTC. Protein translation: CASSQHQGAGEQYF.